This T cell receptor (beta chain) was recorded in a study of blood T cell repertoires in COVID-19. Study at large: From the United States, Italy and Spain came samples of acute and convalescent COVID-19.

V lost 0 bases to trimming and J lost 3 bases, with 5 bases between them. The CDR3 consists of 13 residues. Germline V gene data show CDR1 as KGHDR and CDR2 as SFDVKD. Patients at the Seattle site were enrolled during active infection and followed longitudinally. This clone showed up just a few times. As processed by the authors: From reference gene primer amplification, estimates of nucleated cell counts were derived. Assay: immunoSEQ multiplex PCR; the TCRdb copy retains only in-frame clones and omits some. V, J and clone size are those of that table, while D and trimming were read from the DNA. Among around 270,000 clones, roughly 84% were seen once, and the ten largest hold 0.87%.

This receptor was taken from a human donor with COVID-19, enrolled during active disease. The donor label of this sample is uncertain. Sequenced input: peripheral blood. This sequence joins TRBV24-1 and TRBJ2-7; no reliable D call. The CDR3 is CATSDLPGYEQYF. The CDR3 DNA sequence: TGTGCCACCAGTGATTTGCCGGGCTACGAGCAGTACTTC.